This entry describes one TCR beta chain. The antigen is unknown. It was with 60 Vbeta and 13 Jbeta primers that the PCR ran. Clones were read by immunoSEQ multiplex PCR, and TCRdb kept only the in-frame ones, dropping some. Of under 200,000 clones in the sample, less than 90% were seen once. This sample is part of a study of cytomegalovirus exposure and HLA in healthy donors. Findings and limits, study-wide: There were some public TCRs occurring in many donors, but most TCR sequences were rare. A later analysis found common viral pathogens apparently linked to several of the most significant clusters.

The sequencing input was PBMCs. The receptor was isolated from a male donor in good health and CMV-seropositive.

In DNA form, the CDR3 reads TGTGCCAGCAGCATCTCTGGGGCAGTCACTGAAGCTTTCTTT. It codes for CASSISGAVTEAFF. V is TRBV7-3 and J is TRBJ1-1; a possible D gene is TRBD1 (5 bases). V was pared by 5 bases and J by 4 bases, with 14 bases between. CDR3 length equals 14 residues. Germline assignment: CDR1 SGHTA and CDR2 FQGTGA.